This T cell receptor beta chain is drawn from a study of OX40 agonist ivuxolimab in advanced cancers. Study information: Ivuxolimab doses were 0.01, 0.1, 0.3, 1.5, 3 or 10 mg/kg every 2 weeks.

Per the germline V gene, CDR1 is MDHEN and CDR2 is SYDVKM. V shed 11 bases and J shed 4 bases, with 15 bases lying between them. This CDR3 has 13 amino acids. The repertoire was sequenced with immunoSEQ multiplex PCR; TCRdb's copy has only in-frame clones and lacks some. This table holds about 64,000 clones, about nine tenths found once. The J gene is TRBJ1-3, the V gene TRBV28; D may be TRBD1 (6 bases). This sample comprised CD4+ or CD8+ T cells sorted from blood, obtained in a trial of the OX40 agonist ivuxolimab. This receptor was identified in an adult with an advanced solid tumor such as melanoma, head and neck, liver or kidney cancer. DNA for the CDR3: TGTGCCGGGGGTCAGGGGCACGGAAACACCATATATTTT. Encoded protein: CAGGQGHGNTIYF.